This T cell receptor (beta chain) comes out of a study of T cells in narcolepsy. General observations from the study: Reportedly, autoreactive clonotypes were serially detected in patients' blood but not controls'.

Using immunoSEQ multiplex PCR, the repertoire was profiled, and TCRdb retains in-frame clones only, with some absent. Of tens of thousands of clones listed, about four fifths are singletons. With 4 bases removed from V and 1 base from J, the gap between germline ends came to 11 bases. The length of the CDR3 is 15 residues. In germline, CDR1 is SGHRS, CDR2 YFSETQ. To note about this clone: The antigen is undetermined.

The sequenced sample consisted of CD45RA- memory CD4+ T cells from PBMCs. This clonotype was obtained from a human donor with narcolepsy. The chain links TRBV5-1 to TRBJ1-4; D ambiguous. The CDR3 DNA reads TGCGCCAGCAGCATCCTTGGGGTAACTAATGAAAAACTGTTTTTT. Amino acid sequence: CASSILGVTNEKLFF.